This record concerns one T cell receptor beta chain sequence. Ten or more counts support this clonotype. The antigen it recognizes is unknown. Base qualities were left out, and no much larger clone turns up one base away. This sample is part of a study of blood T cells in healthy people across ages (dated by TCRdb to 2014 to 2015). For the wider study: Template switching captured roughly one uniquely barcoded TCR beta cDNA molecule per two T cells in model experiments. Age-related changes in TCR beta repertoire diversity were measured in the study by deep sequencing normalized with unique cDNA molecular identifiers. The donors were split into four age groups: young (average around 15 years), middle-aged (more than 35), aged (roughly 68) and long-lived (over 80). To avoid experimental bias, donors of different ages were randomly spread across the sequencing lanes. The study analyzed two additional independent replicas of 1 million unique cDNA reads from the same blood draw for two donors, one aged 18 to 30 and one aged 80 or older. Beyond this particular receptor, the publication reports: Compared with the aged group, the long-lived group had more naive CD4+ T cells, fewer expanded clones and increased TCR diversity, a pattern suggesting age selection. The percentage of naive T cells measured by flow cytometry correlated strongly with observed TCR beta diversity. Because donor CMV infection status was unknown, age-related changes in expanded clonotypes were potentially confounded. Observed TCR beta diversity per million T cells fell roughly linearly with age, and a significant reduction was already apparent by age around 40. Conclusive comparison of naive and antigen-experienced compartments was prevented by the profiling of bulk unsorted PBMCs. Estimates of total diversity based on one million sequenced T cells were considered lower bounds and underestimates.

Systemically healthy Caucasian individuals from Russia, approximately 39 in total and aged roughly 6 to 100 years, were included as donors. Each donor gave 8 to 10 milliliters of peripheral blood, collected into EDTA-treated Vacutainer tubes. Ficoll-Paque density-gradient centrifugation was used to isolate PBMCs, with at least 6.5 million per sample. Trizol reagent was used to extract total RNA from PBMCs, with at least 5.5 micrograms per sample. For every donor, flow cytometry on a PBMC aliquot measured the percentage of naive CD45RAhigh/CD27high T cells. The library was generated by 5' RACE. Sequenced using an Illumina HiSeq 2500. A second PCR of roughly 7 to 12 cycles was run with a J-beta primer mix and a sample-barcoded 5' primer. A unique molecular identifier was introduced onto each TCR beta cDNA molecule by a template-switch 5' adaptor carrying 12 random nucleotides. At least 2.5 million CDR3-containing paired-end reads were obtained from each sample. First-strand cDNA was synthesized from all RNA with the Mint cDNA synthesis kit, primed by a TRBC-specific oligonucleotide. Following uracil-DNA glycosylase treatment, all cDNA underwent a first 18-cycle PCR with the universal primers M1SS and BC2_uni_R. The authors' analysis ran thus. For normalization, 1 million high-quality reads were randomly selected from each sample, with every read carrying a distinct molecular identifier. Reads sharing molecular identifiers were discarded rather than binned into consensus sequences. MiTCR, with a Q25 quality threshold and the strictest error-elimination algorithm, was used for CDR3 identification, clonotype clustering and error correction. A nonparametric unseen species model with Euler transformation was used to estimate a lower bound on total TCR beta diversity. TCRdb reprocessing: public reads trimmed at Q25 with fastp, clones called with MiXCR, in-frame beta chains kept. Rows with one shared CDR3 protein collapse into an entry with the most common genes and DNA. The V and J calls follow TCRdb's processing rather than the paper's. For this sample the table gives 650,000 to 1,000,000 distinct CDR3 sequences, of which about 46% were detected only once. In total, the top ten clones hold approximately 18% of the sample.

The sample comprised blood. The sequence was obtained from an older man in good health.

CDR3 loop: CASRRTSGNNEQFF. The base sequence is TGTGCCAGCAGGAGGACTAGCGGGAACAATGAGCAGTTCTTC. This receptor chain uses TRBV12-3 or TRBV12-4 and TRBJ2-1, with 12 junctional bases fitting TRBD2. From the cysteine through the phenylalanine, the CDR3 covers 14 amino acids. Solely the CDR3 DNA is kept, with 42 bases framed from the first base. V and J are trimmed by 6 bases and 5 bases, and the gene matches miss 2 bases of the junction.